This TCR beta chain was obtained from a study of human T cells and chemical hapten exposure. This clonotype was counted a few times. The antigen remains unidentified. Findings and caveats of the study: Patch test score was positively correlated with the counts of TCRs that had expanded at PT1. Significantly greater numbers of large CDR3 similarity clusters came from expanded TCRs than from controls.

TCRdb re-derived calls from the RACE reads in MiXCR, one entry per CDR3 protein. The sample contains 100,000 or so distinct CDR3 sequences, over 9.5% of which appear only once. The germline V gene has CDR1 SGHKS and CDR2 YYEKEE (reference sequence). The CDR3 has 11 residues. V lost 3 bases, J lost 7 bases, and 8 bases lay in between. The time point was: patch test 1, 2 weeks after DPC sensitization. Treatment in this sample: therapeutic diphenylcyclopropenone sensitization with weekly scalp DPC. The specimen was whole blood, collected in connection with sensitization to the hapten diphenylcyclopropenone (DPC). The rearrangement joins TRBV5-5 to TRBJ2-7; no reliable D call. This TCR was sampled from a man aged 40-50 years with alopecia areata. Some clones in this sample may be carry-over from other donors' samples. This CDR3 is CASSSLGEQYF. The CDR3 DNA is TGTGCCAGCAGCTCCTTGGGGGAGCAGTACTTC.